This note documents a single T cell receptor (beta chain) sequence. Its antigen is not identified. The CDR3 loop spans 15 amino acids. CDR1 and CDR2 from the germline V gene are SGHRS and YFSETQ. With 2 bases clipped from V and 1 base from J, the junction kept 4 bases outside the gene matches. TCRdb called the 5' RACE reads again in MiXCR, with one record for every CDR3 protein. The sample includes some 450,000 distinct CDR3 sequences, 20% of them seen just once. The data are from a study of T-cell memory formation after mild COVID-19. Study-level findings and limits: Second-wave clones reaching peak frequency on day 37 lacked confirmed SARS-CoV-2 specificity.

The clonotype was recovered from an adult woman who had mild COVID-19 (a few samples of this study predate the infection). Cell type and time point are not known. The source material was PBMCs or a T cell subset sorted from them (not recorded which). The genes are TRBV5-1 and TRBJ2-7; TRBD2 aligns across 9 bases. The chain's CDR3 is CASSFEAGGSYEQYF. The CDR3 DNA reads TGCGCCAGCAGCTTCGAAGCGGGAGGATCCTACGAGCAGTACTTC.